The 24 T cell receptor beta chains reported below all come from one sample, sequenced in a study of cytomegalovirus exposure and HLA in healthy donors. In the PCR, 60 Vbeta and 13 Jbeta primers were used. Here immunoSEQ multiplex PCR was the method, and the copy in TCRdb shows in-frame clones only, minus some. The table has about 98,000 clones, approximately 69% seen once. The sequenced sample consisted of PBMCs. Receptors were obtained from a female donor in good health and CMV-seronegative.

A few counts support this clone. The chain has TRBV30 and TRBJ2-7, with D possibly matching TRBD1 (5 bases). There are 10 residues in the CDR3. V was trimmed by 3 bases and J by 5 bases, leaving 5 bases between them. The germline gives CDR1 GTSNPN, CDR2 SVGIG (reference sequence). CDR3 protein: CAWSRDEQYF. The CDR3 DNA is TGTGCCTGGAGCAGGGACGAGCAGTACTTC.

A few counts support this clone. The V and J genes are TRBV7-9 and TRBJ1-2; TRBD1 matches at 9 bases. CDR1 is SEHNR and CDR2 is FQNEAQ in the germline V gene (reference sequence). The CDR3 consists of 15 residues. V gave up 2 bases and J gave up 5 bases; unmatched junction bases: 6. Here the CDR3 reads CASSLTGGSFYGYTF. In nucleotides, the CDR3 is TGTGCCAGCAGCTTAACAGGGGGCAGTTTTTATGGCTACACCTTC.

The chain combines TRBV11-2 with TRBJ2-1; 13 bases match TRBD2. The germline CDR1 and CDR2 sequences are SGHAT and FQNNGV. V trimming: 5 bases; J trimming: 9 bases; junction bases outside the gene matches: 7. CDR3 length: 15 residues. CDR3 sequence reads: CASSQLAGGPGEQFF. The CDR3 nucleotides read TGTGCCAGCAGCCAACTAGCGGGGGGGCCTGGTGAGCAGTTCTTC.

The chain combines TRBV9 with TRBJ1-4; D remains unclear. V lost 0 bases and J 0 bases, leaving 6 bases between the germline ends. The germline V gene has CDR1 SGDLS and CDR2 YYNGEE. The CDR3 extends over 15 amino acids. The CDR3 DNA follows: TGTGCCAGCAGCGTAGATCAGGCAACTAATGAAAAACTGTTTTTT. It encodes CASSVDQATNEKLFF.

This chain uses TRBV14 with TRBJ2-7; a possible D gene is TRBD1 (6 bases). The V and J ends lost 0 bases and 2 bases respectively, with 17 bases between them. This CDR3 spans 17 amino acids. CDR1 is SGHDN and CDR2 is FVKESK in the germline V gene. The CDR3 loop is CASSQEVGAGAAYEQYF. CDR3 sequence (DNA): TGTGCCAGCAGCCAAGAGGTCGGGGCAGGGGCCGCCTACGAGCAGTACTTC.

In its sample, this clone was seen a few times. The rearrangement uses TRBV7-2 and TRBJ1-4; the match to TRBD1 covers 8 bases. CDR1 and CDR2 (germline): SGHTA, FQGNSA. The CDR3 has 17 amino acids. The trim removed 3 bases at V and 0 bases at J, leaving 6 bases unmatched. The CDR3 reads CASSLAGGITTNEKLFF. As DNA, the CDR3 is TGTGCCAGCAGCTTGGCAGGGGGCATTACAACTAATGAAAAACTGTTTTTT.

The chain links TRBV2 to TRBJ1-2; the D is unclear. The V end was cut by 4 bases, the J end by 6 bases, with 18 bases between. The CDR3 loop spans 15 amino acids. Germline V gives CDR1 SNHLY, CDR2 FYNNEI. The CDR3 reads CASSGLAVKVNGYTF. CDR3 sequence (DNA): TGTGCCAGCAGTGGGCTAGCCGTTAAGGTAAATGGCTACACCTTC.

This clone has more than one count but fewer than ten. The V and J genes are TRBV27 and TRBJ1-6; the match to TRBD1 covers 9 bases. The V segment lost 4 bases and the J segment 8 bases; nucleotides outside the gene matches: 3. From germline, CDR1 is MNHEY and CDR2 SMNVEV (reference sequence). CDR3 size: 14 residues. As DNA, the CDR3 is TGTGCCAGCAGTTCACAGGGGGCGCATTCACCCCTCCACTTT. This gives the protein CASSSQGAHSPLHF.

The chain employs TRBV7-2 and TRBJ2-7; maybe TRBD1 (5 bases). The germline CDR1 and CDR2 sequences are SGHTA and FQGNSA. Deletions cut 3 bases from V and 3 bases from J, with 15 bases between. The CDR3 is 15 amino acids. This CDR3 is CASSFPQGADYEQYF. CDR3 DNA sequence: TGTGCCAGCAGCTTTCCCCAAGGGGCGGACTACGAGCAGTACTTC.

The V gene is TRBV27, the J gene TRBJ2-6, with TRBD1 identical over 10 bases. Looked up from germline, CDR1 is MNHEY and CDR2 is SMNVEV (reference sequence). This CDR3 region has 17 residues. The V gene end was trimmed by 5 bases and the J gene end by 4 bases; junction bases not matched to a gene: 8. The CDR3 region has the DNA TGTGCCAGCAGTCAGGGACAGGGGACTTCCGGGGCCAACGTCCTGACTTTC. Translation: CASSQGQGTSGANVLTF. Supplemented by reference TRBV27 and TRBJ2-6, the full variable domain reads EAQVTQNPRYLITVTGKKLTVTCSQNMNHEYMSWYRQDPGLGLRQIYYSMNVEVTDKGDVPEGYKVSRKEKRNFPLILESPSPNQTSLYFCASSQGQGTSGANVLTFGAGSRLTVL.

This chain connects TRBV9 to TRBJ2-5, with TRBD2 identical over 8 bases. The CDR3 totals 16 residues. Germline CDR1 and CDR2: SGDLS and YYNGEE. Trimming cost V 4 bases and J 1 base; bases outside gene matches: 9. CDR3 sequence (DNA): TGTGCCAGCAGCCCTTCCGGCGGGGGGCCCCAAGAGACCCAGTACTTC. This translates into CASSPSGGGPQETQYF.

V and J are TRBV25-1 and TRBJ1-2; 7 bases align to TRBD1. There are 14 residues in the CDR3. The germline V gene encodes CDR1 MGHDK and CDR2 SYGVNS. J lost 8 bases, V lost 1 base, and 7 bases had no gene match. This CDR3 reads CASSESRQGRGYTF. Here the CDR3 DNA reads TGTGCCAGCAGTGAATCCCGACAGGGCCGAGGCTACACCTTC.

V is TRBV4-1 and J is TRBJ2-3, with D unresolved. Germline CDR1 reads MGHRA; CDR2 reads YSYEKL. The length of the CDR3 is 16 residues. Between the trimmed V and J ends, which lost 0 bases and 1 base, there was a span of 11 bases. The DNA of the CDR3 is TGCGCCAGCAGCCAAGATCGACCCCGGGGCACAGATACGCAGTATTTT. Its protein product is CASSQDRPRGTDTQYF.

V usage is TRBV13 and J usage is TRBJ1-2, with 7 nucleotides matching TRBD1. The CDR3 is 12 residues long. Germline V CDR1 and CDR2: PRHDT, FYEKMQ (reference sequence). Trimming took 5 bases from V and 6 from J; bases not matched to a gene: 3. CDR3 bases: TGTGCCAGCAGCCAACAGGGGCATGGCTACACCTTC. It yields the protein CASSQQGHGYTF.

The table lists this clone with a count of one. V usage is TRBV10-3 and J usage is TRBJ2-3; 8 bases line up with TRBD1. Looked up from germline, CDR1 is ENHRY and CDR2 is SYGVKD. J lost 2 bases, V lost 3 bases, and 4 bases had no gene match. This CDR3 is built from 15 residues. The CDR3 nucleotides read TGTGCCATCAGTGAACAGGGGGATCCCACAGATACGCAGTATTTT. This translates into CAISEQGDPTDTQYF.

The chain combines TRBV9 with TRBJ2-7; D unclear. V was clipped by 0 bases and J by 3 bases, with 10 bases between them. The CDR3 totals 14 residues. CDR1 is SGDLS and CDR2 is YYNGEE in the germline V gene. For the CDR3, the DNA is TGTGCCAGCAGCGTAGGGTCAGGTCACTACGAGCAGTACTTC. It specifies CASSVGSGHYEQYF.

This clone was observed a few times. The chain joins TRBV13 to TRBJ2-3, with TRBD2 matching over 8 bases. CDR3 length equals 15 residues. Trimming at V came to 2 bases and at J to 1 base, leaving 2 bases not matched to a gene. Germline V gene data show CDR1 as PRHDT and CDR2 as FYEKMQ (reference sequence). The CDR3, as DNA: TGTGCCAGCAGCTTACGGCGGGGGGGCACAGATACGCAGTATTTT. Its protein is CASSLRRGGTDTQYF.

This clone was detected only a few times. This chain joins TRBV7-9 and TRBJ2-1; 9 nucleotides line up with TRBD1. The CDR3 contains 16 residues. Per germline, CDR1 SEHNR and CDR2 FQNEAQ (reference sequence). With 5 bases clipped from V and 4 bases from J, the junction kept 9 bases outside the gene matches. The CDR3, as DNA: TGTGCCAGCAGCCCGAAACCGGGACAGGGTTACAATGAGCAGTTCTTC. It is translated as CASSPKPGQGYNEQFF.

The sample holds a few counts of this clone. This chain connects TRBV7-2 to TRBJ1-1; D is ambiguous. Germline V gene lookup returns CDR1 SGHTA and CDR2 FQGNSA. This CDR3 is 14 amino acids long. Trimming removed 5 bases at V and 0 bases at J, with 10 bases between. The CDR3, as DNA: TGTGCCAGCAGCCCCAGCCGGGTGAACACTGAAGCTTTCTTT. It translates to CASSPSRVNTEAFF.

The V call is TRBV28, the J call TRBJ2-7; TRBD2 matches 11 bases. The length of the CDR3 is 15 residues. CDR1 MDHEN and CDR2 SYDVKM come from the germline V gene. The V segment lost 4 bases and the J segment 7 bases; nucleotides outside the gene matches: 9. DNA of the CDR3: TGTGCCAGCAGTTCAAGACTAGCGGGATGGGGGGAGCAGTACTTC. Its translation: CASSSRLAGWGEQYF.

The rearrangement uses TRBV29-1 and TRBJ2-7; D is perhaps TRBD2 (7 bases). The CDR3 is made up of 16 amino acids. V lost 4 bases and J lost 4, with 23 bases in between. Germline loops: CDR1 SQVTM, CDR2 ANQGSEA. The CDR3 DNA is TGCAGCGTTGGAGAGGGACGGGGGGCCCTAGGGTACGAGCAGTACTTC. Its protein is CSVGEGRGALGYEQYF.

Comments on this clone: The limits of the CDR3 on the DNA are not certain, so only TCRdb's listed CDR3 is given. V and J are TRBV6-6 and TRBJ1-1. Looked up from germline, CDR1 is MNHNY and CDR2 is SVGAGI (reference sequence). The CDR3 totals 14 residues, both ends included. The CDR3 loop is CASSYTFGDTEAFF.

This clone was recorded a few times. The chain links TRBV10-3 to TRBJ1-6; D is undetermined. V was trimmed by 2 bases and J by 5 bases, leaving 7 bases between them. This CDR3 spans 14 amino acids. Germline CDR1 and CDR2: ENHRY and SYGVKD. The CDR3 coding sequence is TGTGCCATCAGTGAGGGCAGGAATAATTCACCCCTCCACTTT. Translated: CAISEGRNNSPLHF.

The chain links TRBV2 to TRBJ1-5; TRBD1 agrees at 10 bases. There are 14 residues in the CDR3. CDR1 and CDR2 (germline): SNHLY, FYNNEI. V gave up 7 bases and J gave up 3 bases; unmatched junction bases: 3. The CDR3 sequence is CASKDRGFNQPQHF. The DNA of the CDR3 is TGTGCCAGCAAGGACAGGGGGTTCAATCAGCCCCAGCATTTT.